Below, 32 T cell receptor beta chains from the same sample are listed, as sequenced in a study of OX40 agonist ivuxolimab in advanced cancers. TCRdb's copy holds only in-frame clones and misses some; the assay was immunoSEQ multiplex PCR. Among more than 70,000 clones listed, almost 95% were seen once. This sample comprised CD4+ or CD8+ T cells sorted from blood, obtained in a trial of the OX40 agonist ivuxolimab. The source of these receptors is an adult with an advanced solid tumor such as melanoma, head and neck, liver or kidney cancer.

The J gene is TRBJ1-4, the V gene TRBV7-8; D gene ambiguous. V lost 1 base to trimming and J lost 4 bases, with 13 bases between them. Germline CDR1 SGHVS, CDR2 FQNEAQ. The CDR3 runs to 16 residues. In DNA, the CDR3 is TGTGCCAGCAGCTTAGGACGGACTACACATAATGAAAAACTGTTTTTT. It specifies CASSLGRTTHNEKLFF.

Details on this clone: Other nucleotide sequences in the sample specify the same CDR3. The chain uses TRBV18 and TRBJ2-7; D unclear. This CDR3 comprises 13 residues. In germline, CDR1 is KGHSH, CDR2 LQKENI. Trimming shortened V by 0 bases and J by 2 bases, and 5 bases separated the two germline ends. CDR3 DNA: TGTGCCAGCTCACCACCAGGGCCCTACGAGCAGTACTTC. Encoded protein: CASSPPGPYEQYF. Based on the CDR3 plus reference TRBV18 and TRBJ2-7, the full variable domain is NAGVMQNPRHLVRRRGQEARLRCSPMKGHSHVYWYRQLPEEGLKFMVYLQKENIIDESGMPKERFSAEFPKEGPSILRIQQVVRGDSAAYFCASSPPGPYEQYFGPGTRLTVT.

The chain uses TRBV7-9 and TRBJ1-2, with D unresolved. Germline CDR1 SEHNR, CDR2 FQNEAQ (reference sequence). This CDR3 contains 11 residues. V was clipped by 7 bases and J by 8 bases, with 11 bases between them. This CDR3 reads CASTLEGGYTF. CDR3 DNA sequence: TGTGCCAGCACCCTAGAAGGCGGCTACACCTTC.

The V and J genes are TRBV18 and TRBJ2-1; 10 bases are a match to TRBD1. This CDR3 is built from 15 residues. Germline V lookup: CDR1 KGHSH, CDR2 LQKENI. V was pared by 0 bases and J by 8 bases, with 4 bases of the junction left unmatched. The CDR3 protein is CASSPPGQGFHEQFF. The CDR3 DNA sequence: TGTGCCAGCTCACCACCGGGACAGGGGTTCCATGAGCAGTTCTTC. The entire variable domain, with the rest obtained from reference TRBV18 and TRBJ2-1, is as follows: NAGVMQNPRHLVRRRGQEARLRCSPMKGHSHVYWYRQLPEEGLKFMVYLQKENIIDESGMPKERFSAEFPKEGPSILRIQQVVRGDSAAYFCASSPPGQGFHEQFFGPGTRLTVL.

This clone was recorded only once. V is TRBV5-1 and J is TRBJ1-1; 11 bases line up with TRBD1. CDR1 is SGHRS and CDR2 is YFSETQ in the germline V gene. The CDR3 has 18 residues. V shed 0 bases, J shed 3 bases, and the junction held 10 bases outside the gene matches. Here the CDR3 reads CASSLGRGQGDLDTEAFF. The CDR3 region has the DNA TGCGCCAGCAGCTTGGGACGGGGACAGGGGGACCTCGACACTGAAGCTTTCTTT. Drawing the rest from reference TRBV5-1 and TRBJ1-1, the complete variable domain is KAGVTQTPRYLIKTRGQQVTLSCSPISGHRSVSWYQQTPGQGLQFLFEYFSETQRNKGNFPGRFSGRQFSNSRSEMNVSTLELGDSALYLCASSLGRGQGDLDTEAFFGQGTRLTVV.

This clone occurred once. This chain uses TRBV12-1 with TRBJ2-7; the table names TRBD1, a call not compared with the DNA. TRBV12-1 is tagged as a pseudogene. The CDR3 loop spans 16 amino acids. The CDR3 coding sequence is TGTGCCAGCAGCTCCCGACAGGGTGGGTTACTTTACGAGCAGTACTTC. As protein: CASSSRQGGLLYEQYF.

The chain employs TRBV19 and TRBJ1-5; tentatively, D is TRBD1 (5 bases). Germline values: CDR1 LNHDA, CDR2 SQIVND (reference sequence). Trimming shortened V by 2 bases and J by 4 bases, and 12 bases separated the two germline ends. This CDR3 is 15 amino acids long. The CDR3 nucleotides read TGTGCCAGTAGTATAACGGAGAAGGGGAATCAGCCCCAGCATTTT. This encodes CASSITEKGNQPQHF.

The chain is built from TRBV28 and TRBJ2-7; D gene uncertain. V was clipped by 9 bases and J by 1 base, with 10 bases between them. Germline V CDR1 and CDR2: MDHEN, SYDVKM. The CDR3 totals 12 residues. The CDR3 DNA reads as TGTGCCAGTACGGAAACGTCCTACGAGCAGTACTTC. Protein: CASTETSYEQYF.

The chain employs TRBV5-4 and TRBJ2-1; 8 nucleotides align to TRBD2. The CDR3 totals 18 residues. Germline-derived CDR1 and CDR2 are SGHNT and YYREEE (reference sequence). V shed 5 bases and J 10 bases; nucleotides not matched to a gene: 23. CDR3 amino acids: CASSSPYFGRAGSGEQFF. CDR3 DNA sequence: TGTGCCAGCAGTTCCCCCTACTTCGGGAGGGCCGGGTCTGGCGAGCAGTTCTTC.

This clone has just one count. V gene TRBV4-2 combines with J gene TRBJ2-7; possibly TRBD2 for D (5 bases). The CDR3 has 15 amino acids. The V end lost 1 base, the J end lost 4 bases, and 14 bases lay between the germline ends. CDR1 is LGHNA and CDR2 is YNFKEQ in the germline V gene. The CDR3 region has the DNA TGTGCCAGCAGCCAAGGACTAAACCAACCGTACGAGCAGTACTTC. Its protein is CASSQGLNQPYEQYF.

This chain connects TRBV5-1 to TRBJ2-1; TRBD2 aligns across 13 bases. CDR3 length: 17 amino acids. Germline V gene lookup returns CDR1 SGHRS and CDR2 YFSETQ. V was pared by 0 bases and J by 6 bases, with 6 bases of the junction left unmatched. The CDR3 here is CASSLDSGTSGTNEQFF. CDR3 DNA: TGCGCCAGCAGCTTGGATTCCGGGACTAGCGGGACCAATGAGCAGTTCTTC.

Concerning this clone itself: A read error may produce the germline difference seen at one junction end. The chain has TRBV19 and TRBJ1-4; D is unresolved. The length of the CDR3 is 12 residues. Germline V gene lookup returns CDR1 LNHDA and CDR2 SQIVND (reference sequence). CDR3 nucleotide sequence: TGTGCCAGTAGTGCCACAGAAGCAACTATCATTTTT. Protein sequence: CASSATEATIIF.

The genes are TRBV28 and TRBJ1-4, with D possibly matching TRBD1 (5 bases). The V gene lost 2 bases and the J gene lost 4 bases, with 8 bases spanning the gap. The CDR3 loop spans 14 amino acids. CDR1 is MDHEN and CDR2 is SYDVKM in the germline V gene. The DNA for the CDR3 is TGTGCCAGCAGTTTAGGGACCCTTAATGAAAAACTGTTTTTT. This sequence encodes CASSLGTLNEKLFF.

The CDR3 loop is CASSLDADTQYF. CDR3 DNA sequence: TGCGCCAGCAGCTTGGATGCAGATACGCAGTATTTT. This chain links TRBV5-1 with TRBJ2-3; no reliable D call. Germline loops: CDR1 SGHRS, CDR2 YFSETQ. V lost 0 bases to trimming and J lost 4 bases, with 3 bases between them. This CDR3 is built from 12 residues.

The rearrangement joins TRBV11-3 to TRBJ1-6; D not resolved. Deletions cut 4 bases from V and 7 bases from J, with 5 bases between. Looked up from germline, CDR1 is SGHNT and CDR2 is YENEEA. The CDR3 covers 12 residues. CDR3 amino acids: CASSYQNSPLHF. The CDR3 nucleotides read TGTGCCAGCAGCTACCAAAATTCACCCCTCCACTTT.

This clone showed up just once. The V and J genes are TRBV10-3 and TRBJ2-5; 10 positions agree with TRBD2. The J call may be wrong; the DNA end is better matched by TRBJ2-7. The CDR3 totals 21 residues. Germline loops: CDR1 ENHRY, CDR2 SYGVKD. The CDR3: CAISESQRAGGPYGISYEQYF. For the CDR3, the DNA is TGTGCCATCAGTGAGTCTCAGAGAGCGGGAGGGCCATACGGTATTTCCTACGAGCAGTACTTC.

The CDR3 region has the DNA TGCGCCAGCAGCTCGGGACAGGGGGCATTTGCTGGGGCCAACGTCCTGACTTTC. This codes for CASSSGQGAFAGANVLTF. The rearrangement links TRBV5-1 to TRBJ2-6; 12 bases fit TRBD1. Per germline, CDR1 SGHRS and CDR2 YFSETQ. This CDR3 has 18 amino acids. V dropped 3 bases and J dropped 2; count of bases not matched to a gene: 6.

This sequence joins TRBV28 and TRBJ2-7; the D is unclear. Germline V gives CDR1 MDHEN, CDR2 SYDVKM. V was cut by 10 bases and J by 6 bases, with 19 bases left in between. The CDR3 spans 13 residues. The CDR3 protein is CAILNSQNSEQYF. CDR3 sequence (DNA): TGTGCCATCCTAAACTCCCAAAACAGCGAGCAGTACTTC.

This chain joins TRBV2 and TRBJ2-1; 10 bases line up with TRBD1. Germline loops: CDR1 SNHLY, CDR2 FYNNEI. V shed 4 bases, J shed 12 bases, and the junction held 9 bases outside the gene matches. The CDR3 is 14 amino acids. CDR3 region: CASSAETGGLTQFF. CDR3 DNA sequence: TGTGCCAGCAGTGCCGAGACAGGGGGCCTCACGCAGTTCTTC.

The chain has TRBV6-5 and TRBJ1-2; perhaps TRBD1 as D (5 bases). CDR1 MNHEY and CDR2 SVGAGI come from the germline V gene. This CDR3 region has 15 residues. The V gene lost 4 bases and the J gene lost 8 bases, with 20 bases spanning the gap. CDR3 nucleotide sequence: TGTGCCAGCAGTTCTTTCGGACAAGGCCCGGAGGGCTACACCTTC. Translated, it gives CASSSFGQGPEGYTF.

V and J are TRBV28 and TRBJ1-3, with D possibly TRBD1 on 5 matching bases. CDR1 and CDR2 (germline): MDHEN, SYDVKM. Trimming took off 6 bases at V and 6 bases at J, with 15 bases between the two ends. This CDR3 comprises 14 residues. In DNA, the CDR3 is TGTGCCAGCAGACCCATGGGCAGGGAAAACACCATATATTTT. Translating it yields CASRPMGRENTIYF.

The CDR3 DNA sequence: TGTGCCAGCAGTTCCGGGCCGGGCAGGGTTGGAGGAAACACCATATATTTT. It translates to CASSSGPGRVGGNTIYF. The chain uses TRBV28 and TRBJ1-3; D might be TRBD1 (5 bases). This CDR3 has 17 amino acids. With 4 bases removed from V and 4 bases from J, the gap between germline ends came to 20 bases. Per germline, CDR1 MDHEN and CDR2 SYDVKM.

This chain joins TRBV4-1 and TRBJ1-2; D is possibly TRBD1 (5 bases). This CDR3 region has 15 residues. CDR1 is MGHRA, CDR2 YSYEKL, per germline. V was cut by 3 bases and J by 3 bases, with 14 bases left in between. The CDR3 loop is CASSHNARGDYGYTF. The CDR3 DNA reads TGCGCCAGCAGCCATAACGCGCGAGGGGACTATGGCTACACCTTC.

The CDR3 DNA sequence: TGTGCCAGCAGGTTATCCGGACAGGGTTACGAGCAGTACTTC. Amino acid sequence: CASRLSGQGYEQYF. This rearrangement joins TRBV13 to TRBJ2-7, with 8 positions matching TRBD1. In germline, CDR1 is PRHDT, CDR2 FYEKMQ (reference sequence). There are 14 residues in the CDR3. V shed 6 bases, J shed 4 bases, and the junction held 8 bases outside the gene matches.

The chain has TRBV2 and TRBJ2-5, with D perhaps being TRBD1 or TRBD2 (6 bases each). CDR1 and CDR2 (germline): SNHLY, FYNNEI. Trimming removed 4 bases from V and 3 bases from J, with 12 bases in between. CDR3 size: 14 residues. DNA for the CDR3: TGTGCCAGCAGTGTACAGGGCGGGGAAGAGACCCAGTACTTC. This codes for CASSVQGGEETQYF.

The chain links TRBV2 to TRBJ2-2; D is unclear. Between the trimmed V and J ends, which lost 8 bases and 0 bases, there was a span of 7 bases. Looked up from germline, CDR1 is SNHLY and CDR2 is FYNNEI. CDR3 size: 13 residues. The CDR3 region is CASRPPNTGELFF. The CDR3 coding sequence is TGTGCCAGCCGGCCCCCGAACACCGGGGAGCTGTTTTTT.

J is TRBJ2-5 and V is TRBV27, with D perhaps TRBD2 (6 bases). The V and J ends lost 0 bases and 0 bases respectively, with 17 bases between them. Germline CDR1 and CDR2: MNHEY and SMNVEV (reference sequence). The CDR3 consists of 18 residues. Written as DNA, the CDR3 is TGTGCCAGCAGTTTATCCCGGGTCGGGGGACCCTACCAAGAGACCCAGTACTTC. This encodes CASSLSRVGGPYQETQYF.

The rearrangement links TRBV27 to TRBJ1-5; D is unresolved. The CDR3 is 13 amino acids. The V gene's germline CDR1 is MNHEY and CDR2 SMNVEV (reference sequence). V lost 6 bases and J lost 3, with 9 bases in between. The CDR3 sequence is CASSWAHNQPQHF. CDR3 nucleotide sequence: TGTGCCAGCAGCTGGGCGCACAATCAGCCCCAGCATTTT.

There are a few counts of this clone. The J gene is TRBJ2-1, the V gene TRBV2, with D perhaps TRBD1 (5 bases). The V end was cut by 2 bases, the J end by 7 bases, with 12 bases between. CDR3 size: 14 residues. Per germline, CDR1 SNHLY and CDR2 FYNNEI. CDR3 region: CASSERAGINEQFF. DNA for the CDR3: TGTGCCAGCAGTGAACGGGCAGGGATAAATGAGCAGTTCTTC.

This chain uses TRBV4-2 with TRBJ2-3; D not resolved. The V gene's germline CDR1 is LGHNA and CDR2 YNFKEQ. V lost 0 bases and J 11 bases, leaving 12 bases between the germline ends. The CDR3 sequence is 13 residues long. The CDR3 sequence: CASSQDLPQKQYF. For the CDR3, the DNA is TGTGCCAGCAGCCAAGATCTACCGCAGAAGCAGTATTTT.

V gene TRBV5-1 combines with J gene TRBJ1-1; D is uncertain. The CDR3 spans 13 residues. Between the trimmed V and J ends, which lost 2 bases and 6 bases, there was a span of 11 bases. Germline V lookup: CDR1 SGHRS, CDR2 YFSETQ. The CDR3 nucleotides are TGCGCCAGCAGCTTTAACAGAAACTCTGAAGCTTTCTTT. Encoded protein: CASSFNRNSEAFF.

This chain joins TRBV6-1 and TRBJ1-2, with no clear D. The CDR3 runs 16 residues. Trimming left V 1 base short and J 4 bases short, with 16 bases between. The germline gives CDR1 MNHNS, CDR2 SASEGT. The CDR3 protein is CASSEGGFNGVYGYTF. The CDR3 DNA reads TGTGCCAGCAGTGAAGGAGGGTTCAATGGCGTCTATGGCTACACCTTC.